This TCR beta chain was identified in a study of long-term antiretroviral therapy in people with HIV. Overall study findings and caveats: HIV repertoires spanned tighter CDR3 length ranges than controls did.

Sequencing relied on immunoSEQ assay v3.0, run at survey level. The method was immunoSEQ multiplex PCR; TCRdb's version includes in-frame clones alone and lacks a portion of them. The sample lists tens of thousands of clones; 70% to 90% were seen once. V lost 1 base and J lost 3, with 7 bases in between. CDR3 size: 13 residues. Germline V gene data show CDR1 as SNHLY and CDR2 as FYNNEI. This clone was counted a few times. Its matching antigen is unknown. The J gene is TRBJ2-7, the V gene TRBV2; D is ambiguous. The TCR sequence derives from a woman between 45 and 65 years old with HIV. The starting material was unsorted PBMCs, obtained 2.6 years after starting antiretroviral therapy. The CDR3 coding sequence is TGTGCCAGCAGTGAAGAGGTGTACTACGAGCAGTACTTC. Its translation is CASSEEVYYEQYF.